Following are 8 T cell receptor beta chains from one sample sequenced in a study of cytomegalovirus exposure and HLA in healthy donors. It was with 60 Vbeta and 13 Jbeta primers that the PCR ran. Sequencing used immunoSEQ multiplex PCR; TCRdb keeps in-frame clones, though not all of them. This table has some 180,000 clones, around 80% appearing once. The sequenced sample consisted of PBMCs. The receptors come from a girl aged 2 to 9 in good health and CMV-seropositive.

The chain couples TRBV7-9 to TRBJ2-3, with TRBD2 as a possible D gene (5 bases). There are 14 residues in the CDR3. V lost 5 bases and J lost 4, with 13 bases in between. Germline assignment: CDR1 SEHNR and CDR2 FQNEAQ (reference sequence). Here the CDR3 reads CASSNTGNADTQYF. The CDR3, as DNA: TGTGCCAGCAGCAATACCGGGAATGCAGATACGCAGTATTTT.

V is TRBV5-4 and J is TRBJ1-1; D is ambiguous. Trimming shortened V by 2 bases and J by 4 bases, and 15 bases separated the two germline ends. The CDR3 extends over 15 amino acids. Germline values: CDR1 SGHNT, CDR2 YYREEE (reference sequence). The CDR3 DNA follows: TGTGCCAGCAGCTTAAATGGAGGGAAGATCACTGAAGCTTTCTTT. This gives the protein CASSLNGGKITEAFF.

The V gene is TRBV11-2, the J gene TRBJ2-5; TRBD1 might be the D (5 bases). The CDR3 has 15 residues. V lost 1 base and J 2 bases, leaving 11 bases between the germline ends. Germline CDR1 is SGHAT and CDR2 is FQNNGV. The CDR3 DNA reads as TGTGCCAGCAGCTTAGTCAGGACAAAACAAGAGACCCAGTACTTC. It encodes CASSLVRTKQETQYF.

The rearrangement links TRBV7-2 to TRBJ2-7; 8 positions match TRBD2. Per the germline V gene, CDR1 is SGHTA and CDR2 is FQGNSA. V trimming: 2 bases; J trimming: 9 bases; junction bases outside the gene matches: 3. The CDR3 has 12 residues. CDR3 protein: CASSLSGGVQYF. DNA of the CDR3: TGTGCCAGCAGCTTATCGGGGGGGGTGCAGTACTTC.

Regarding this clone: One end of the junction does not line up with germline, which may come from a read error. The rearrangement links TRBV7-7 to TRBJ2-2, with D tentatively TRBD1 (5 bases). The CDR3 covers 15 residues. Germline values: CDR1 SSHAT, CDR2 FNYEAQ (reference sequence). The CDR3 DNA sequence: TGTGCTAGCAGCCCGGACACTCGATTGAACGGGGAGCTGTTTTTT. Its translation is CASSPDTRLNGELFF.

The rearrangement joins TRBV25-1 to TRBJ2-1, with D perhaps matching TRBD2 (6 bases). With 8 bases removed from V and 9 bases from J, the gap between germline ends came to 20 bases. The CDR3 length is 14 residues. Germline V gives CDR1 MGHDK, CDR2 SYGVNS. In nucleotides, the CDR3 is TGTGCCAGCTATCATCTAGCGTGCGGAGCTGAGCAGTTCTTC. Its translation is CASYHLACGAEQFF.

The chain combines TRBV6-1 with TRBJ1-5, with D perhaps matching TRBD1 (5 bases). Trimming stripped 8 bases from V and 5 bases from J, with 16 bases between. The length of the CDR3 is 14 residues. From germline, CDR1 is MNHNS and CDR2 SASEGT. CDR3: CASGIFGADQPQHF. CDR3 DNA sequence: TGTGCCAGCGGGATTTTTGGGGCCGATCAGCCCCAGCATTTT.

The chain combines TRBV9 with TRBJ1-1; possible D gene TRBD1, 5 bases. Germline lookup yields CDR1 SGDLS and CDR2 YYNGEE. The CDR3 sequence is 16 residues long. The V end lost 2 bases, the J end lost 2 bases, and 16 bases lay between the germline ends. The CDR3 loop is CASSVTDGGTNTEAFF. DNA of the CDR3: TGTGCCAGCAGCGTTACTGACGGGGGGACCAACACTGAAGCTTTCTTT.